This TCR beta chain came from a study of T cells in Graves' hyperthyroidism and ophthalmopathy. Study-level information: Peripheral blood specimens were obtained at initial diagnosis, prior to any treatment.

Inclusion characteristics of ophthalmopathy patients comprised a Clinical Activity Score of at least 3, a NOSPECS grade of at least 4, and duration under 3 months. Uncontrolled infection, other autoimmune disease, pregnancy or lactation barred patients from enrollment. The germline V gene has CDR1 MNHEY and CDR2 SVGEGT. The CDR3 is 16 amino acids. The V gene end was trimmed by 2 bases and the J gene end by 4 bases; junction bases not matched to a gene: 9. Researchers took RNA transcripts and amplified the TCR beta CDR3 regions from them. An initial round of RT-PCR targeting the TCR CDR3 relied on the HTBI primer set. One entry per CDR3 protein, called by TCRdb with MiXCR from the multiplex PCR reads. This sample has 450,000 to 650,000 distinct CDR3 sequences, with more than 13% found just once. Study-level findings and limits: The model identified upcoming ophthalmopathy a median roughly 6 months ahead of onset.

At least ten counts were recorded for this clonotype. Antigen unknown. The sequence was obtained from a woman aged 18-29 years with Graves' ophthalmopathy. Sample: blood. This chain joins TRBV6-2 or TRBV6-3 and TRBJ2-3; 7 bases align to TRBD2. The CDR3 spells CASSYQSRLAADTQYF. CDR3 bases: TGTGCCAGCAGTTACCAGTCTCGGCTAGCGGCAGATACGCAGTATTTT.